What follows are 18 T cell receptor beta chains derived from one specimen sequenced in a study of sequential checkpoint blockade in melanoma. The data were produced by immunoSEQ multiplex PCR, yet TCRdb's version contains in-frame clones alone and is incomplete. The top ten hold 16% of the sample, which has roughly 2,000 clones, about 19% seen once. The sample's treatment: randomized to nivolumab then ipilimumab (arm A) or the reverse (arm B). This sample comprised tumor tissue (inferred from file names), obtained from a patient given nivolumab and ipilimumab in sequence. The source of these receptors is a human donor with melanoma.

The chain has TRBV12-5 and TRBJ2-1; TRBD2 aligns across 13 bases. This CDR3 is 17 amino acids long. From germline, CDR1 is LGHNT and CDR2 FRNRAP. The CDR3 coding sequence is TGTGCCAGCACATGGACTAGCGGGGGTCTTGGAGCGAATGAGCAGTTCTTC. It encodes CASTWTSGGLGANEQFF.

Only a few counts were recorded for this clone. CDR3 residues: CASSFPPGYEQYF. In DNA form, the CDR3 reads TGTGCCAGCAGTTTTCCCCCCGGATACGAGCAGTACTTC. The chain has TRBV28 and TRBJ2-7, with D unresolved. Germline assignment: CDR1 MDHEN and CDR2 SYDVKM. Trimming removed 3 bases from V and 4 bases from J, with 10 bases in between. The CDR3 consists of 13 residues.

Only a few counts were recorded for this clone. The chain recombines TRBV30 with TRBJ1-6, with 7 bases that match TRBD1. The germline V gene has CDR1 GTSNPN and CDR2 SVGIG (reference sequence). The trim removed 2 bases at V and 5 bases at J, leaving 3 bases unmatched. The CDR3 is 14 amino acids. CDR3 amino acids: CAWSRDSNNSPLHF. The CDR3 DNA reads as TGTGCCTGGAGTAGGGACAGTAATAATTCACCCCTCCACTTT.

The gene calls are TRBV29-1 and TRBJ2-5; possibly TRBD1 or TRBD2 for D (6 bases each). This CDR3 comprises 12 residues. The V and J ends lost 4 bases and 4 bases respectively, with 10 bases between them. Germline-derived CDR1 and CDR2 are SQVTM and ANQGSEA. The CDR3 region is CSVGKGGETQYF. The CDR3 coding sequence is TGCAGCGTTGGGAAGGGGGGAGAGACCCAGTACTTC. The whole variable domain, filled in from reference TRBV29-1 and TRBJ2-5, reads SAVISQKPSRDICQRGTSLTIQCQVDSQVTMMFWYRQQPGQSLTLIATANQGSEATYESGFVIDKFPISRPNLTFSTLTVSNMSPEDSSIYLCSVGKGGETQYFGPGTRLLVL.

This clone was counted a few times. This sequence joins TRBV23-1 and TRBJ2-7; D is possibly TRBD1 (5 bases). TRBV23-1 is placed among ORFs of uncertain function. The CDR3 sequence is 15 residues long. V lost 6 bases and J lost 1, with 16 bases in between. The CDR3 bases are TGCGCCAGCAGCCAGAACCGACAGAGTTCCTACGAGCAGTACTTC. Protein sequence: CASSQNRQSSYEQYF.

This clone was recorded a few times. This rearrangement joins TRBV12-5 to TRBJ1-1; D possibly corresponds to TRBD1 (6 bases). CDR3 length equals 12 residues. Germline V CDR1 and CDR2: LGHNT, FRNRAP. CDR3 sequence (DNA): TGTGCCAGCACAGCAGGGGCTACTGAAGCTTTCTTT. As protein: CASTAGATEAFF.

This chain connects TRBV6-8 to TRBJ2-2; 14 nucleotides line up with TRBD2. J gave up 5 bases and V 6 bases, and 5 bases lay outside the gene matches. In germline, CDR1 is MNHGY, CDR2 SAAAGT. This CDR3 comprises 16 residues. CDR3 in DNA: TGTGCCAGCAGGGAGGGACTAGCGGGAGTTACCGGGGAGCTGTTTTTT. Translated: CASREGLAGVTGELFF.

This clone is deemed medium-sized. CDR3 sequence (DNA): TGCGCCAGCAGCCGAGTGGACTTGAGGAATGAGCAGTTCTTC. Translation: CASSRVDLRNEQFF. J is TRBJ2-1 and V is TRBV4-1, with D perhaps matching TRBD2 (5 bases). Trimming cost V 4 bases and J 7 bases, with 14 bases left between them. This CDR3 contains 14 residues. The germline CDR1 and CDR2 sequences are MGHRA and YSYEKL.

Judged by abundance, this clone is large. The CDR3 DNA sequence: TGTGCCAGCAGCTTACAGGGGGCAACTAATGAAAAACTGTTTTTT. This codes for CASSLQGATNEKLFF. The chain carries TRBV11-3 and TRBJ1-4; 7 bases fit TRBD1. The CDR3 runs 15 residues. Germline trimming cut 2 bases from V and 0 bases from J; bases unmatched to any gene: 0. Germline V lookup: CDR1 SGHNT, CDR2 YENEEA. Full variable domain (rest looked up from reference TRBV11-3 and TRBJ1-4): EAGVVQSPRYKIIEKKQPVAFWCNPISGHNTLYWYLQNLGQGPELLIRYENEEAVDDSQLPKDRFSAERLKGVDSTLKIQPAELGDSAVYLCASSLQGATNEKLFFGSGTQLSVL.

This clone was seen a few times. The V gene is TRBV4-1, the J gene TRBJ2-7; D tentatively reads TRBD1 or TRBD2 (6 bases each). The CDR3 sequence is 15 residues long. V was clipped by 0 bases and J by 2 bases, with 11 bases between them. Germline V lookup: CDR1 MGHRA, CDR2 YSYEKL. Here the CDR3 reads CASSQDRRGPYEQYF. The CDR3 DNA is TGCGCCAGCAGCCAAGATCGTCGGGGGCCCTACGAGCAGTACTTC.

The J gene is TRBJ2-2, the V gene TRBV5-1; tentatively, D is TRBD1 (5 bases). CDR1 and CDR2 from the germline V gene are SGHRS and YFSETQ. V was clipped by 6 bases and J by 0 bases, with 9 bases between them. This CDR3 contains 14 residues. CDR3 protein: CASNQGSNTGELFF. The CDR3 nucleotides are TGCGCCAGCAATCAGGGTTCGAACACCGGGGAGCTGTTTTTT.

J is TRBJ2-1 and V is TRBV29-1; 10 bases are shared with TRBD1. The CDR3 is 15 amino acids. Per germline, CDR1 SQVTM and CDR2 ANQGSEA. V lost 4 bases and J lost 5; bases outside the gene matches: 8. The CDR3 sequence: CSVVGGQGIDNEQFF. The CDR3 DNA is TGCAGCGTTGTGGGGGGACAGGGGATAGACAATGAGCAGTTCTTC.

The rearrangement uses TRBV29-1 and TRBJ1-2; TRBD1 matches 8 bases. The V gene's germline CDR1 is SQVTM and CDR2 ANQGSEA. Trimming removed 5 bases from V and 5 bases from J; junction bases left unmatched: 16. The CDR3 totals 16 residues. CDR3 amino acids: CSVYTTSGQGFYGYTF. DNA for the CDR3: TGCAGCGTTTACACCACTTCCGGACAGGGATTTTATGGCTACACCTTC.

This chain connects TRBV11-3 to TRBJ1-5; the D gene is possibly TRBD1 (6 bases). The CDR3 is made up of 14 amino acids. Germline V gene lookup returns CDR1 SGHNT and CDR2 YENEEA. Trimming cost V 2 bases and J 6 bases, with 11 bases left between them. Here the CDR3 DNA reads TGTGCCAGCAGCTTAACGGGGGCGAGTCAGCCCCAGCATTTT. This encodes CASSLTGASQPQHF.

The V gene is TRBV19, the J gene TRBJ2-1; 13 bases map to TRBD2. Germline CDR1 LNHDA, CDR2 SQIVND (reference sequence). The junction had 7 bases not matched to a gene; V was cut back by 4 bases and J by 4 bases. The CDR3 consists of 17 residues. As DNA, the CDR3 is TGTGCCAGTAGTACCTGGACTAGCGGGAGATATTACAATGAGCAGTTCTTC. It codes for CASSTWTSGRYYNEQFF.

By proportion, this clone is medium-sized. The junction and the germline gene differ at one end; a read error may be behind it. V and J are TRBV6-8 and TRBJ1-2; 8 bases align to TRBD1. Germline CDR1 reads MNHGY; CDR2 reads SAAAGT. CDR3 length equals 13 residues. The CDR3 DNA reads TGTGCCAGCAGCCGGGGACAGGAAAGCATTAATTACTTC. Protein: CASSRGQESINYF.

This clone was counted many times. The chain employs TRBV11-3 and TRBJ2-7, with D perhaps being TRBD1 or TRBD2 (6 bases each). Germline CDR1 is SGHNT and CDR2 is YENEEA. The CDR3 loop spans 14 amino acids. With 1 base removed from V and 5 bases from J, the gap between germline ends came to 12 bases. The CDR3 DNA follows: TGTGCCAGCAGCTTAGTAACAGGGAGGAACGAGCAGTACTTC. This encodes CASSLVTGRNEQYF.

This clone counts as medium-sized. V usage is TRBV23-1 and J usage is TRBJ2-3; D is unresolved. TRBV23-1 falls under the ORF class, with uncertain function. This CDR3 has 13 amino acids. V lost 6 bases and J lost 6, with 13 bases in between. CDR3 protein: CASSQERRDTQYF. DNA for the CDR3: TGCGCCAGCAGCCAAGAGAGGCGGGATACGCAGTATTTT.